These 13 T cell receptor beta chains were sequenced from one sample in a study of shared clonotypes between healthy human individuals. Clones were sequenced by immunoSEQ multiplex PCR, and TCRdb holds only the in-frame ones, with some missing. This sample has approximately 500,000 clones, with around 96% found just once. Source material: naive CD4+ T cells sorted from blood. Subset here: CD45RA+ positively selected. The receptors originated from a woman in her twenties or thirties in good health.

The chain recombines TRBV11-2 with TRBJ2-7, with TRBD2 as a possible D gene (5 bases). Germline values: CDR1 SGHAT, CDR2 FQNNGV. Trimming removed 5 bases at V and 1 base at J, with 24 bases between. This CDR3 contains 18 residues. The DNA of the CDR3 is TGTGCCAGCAGCGCAAGGGCGGTGAGCGGACCCTTTTCCTACGAGCAGTACTTC. Protein product: CASSARAVSGPFSYEQYF.

This chain connects TRBV28 to TRBJ2-6; D may be TRBD1 (5 bases). Germline assignment: CDR1 MDHEN and CDR2 SYDVKM. V gave up 6 bases and J gave up 0 bases, with 9 bases separating them. CDR3 length: 15 residues. In DNA form, the CDR3 reads TGTGCCAGCAGCCTGACAGCCTCTGGGGCCAACGTCCTGACTTTC. Encoded protein: CASSLTASGANVLTF.

This clone occurred once. This chain uses TRBV5-4 with TRBJ2-3; the D gene is possibly TRBD2 (6 bases). Trimming removed 4 bases from V and 5 bases from J, with 17 bases in between. Looked up from germline, CDR1 is SGHNT and CDR2 is YYREEE (reference sequence). The length of the CDR3 is 15 residues. CDR3 loop: CASSPAGPRLDTQYF. The CDR3 DNA reads as TGTGCCAGCAGCCCGGCGGGACCGCGGTTAGATACGCAGTATTTT.

The chain joins TRBV7-9 to TRBJ2-1, with D perhaps matching TRBD2 (6 bases). CDR1 and CDR2 from the germline V gene are SEHNR and FQNEAQ (reference sequence). Deletions cut 4 bases from V and 8 bases from J, with 18 bases between. The CDR3 loop spans 15 amino acids. The CDR3 is CASSSRDFWIDEQFF. DNA of the CDR3: TGTGCCAGCAGCTCCCGGGACTTCTGGATCGATGAGCAGTTCTTC. Full variable domain (remainder filled in from reference TRBV7-9 and TRBJ2-1): DTGVSQNPRHKITKRGQNVTFRCDPISEHNRLYWYRQTLGQGPEFLTYFQNEAQLEKSRLLSDRFSAERPKGSFSTLEIQRTEQGDSAMYLCASSSRDFWIDEQFFGPGTRLTVL.

The rearrangement uses TRBV18 and TRBJ2-5; weak D call: TRBD1 (7 bases). The CDR3 spans 17 residues. V was clipped by 1 base and J by 1 base, with 16 bases between them. Germline V CDR1 and CDR2: KGHSH, LQKENI. Written as DNA, the CDR3 is TGTGCCAGCTCACCACGGGCAGGGGGGCAAAGCCAAGAGACCCAGTACTTC. This sequence encodes CASSPRAGGQSQETQYF.

The chain combines TRBV29-1 with TRBJ1-1; 10 bases fit TRBD1. After removal of 4 bases from V and 5 bases from J, the junction contained 7 bases not matched to a gene. The germline CDR1 and CDR2 sequences are SQVTM and ANQGSEA. The CDR3 has 14 amino acids. Here the CDR3 DNA reads TGCAGCGTTGTGCAACAGGACAGGGGGACTGAAGCTTTCTTT. Its protein product is CSVVQQDRGTEAFF.

The chain links TRBV7-7 to TRBJ2-5, with TRBD2 matching over 10 bases. The germline V gene has CDR1 SSHAT and CDR2 FNYEAQ (reference sequence). J gave up 5 bases and V 2 bases, and 8 bases lay outside the gene matches. This CDR3 comprises 16 residues. CDR3: CASSLRLAGAGETQYF. The CDR3 bases are TGTGCCAGCAGCTTAAGGCTAGCGGGAGCTGGGGAGACCCAGTACTTC.

The CDR3 DNA is TGCGCCAGCAGCTTGACTAGCGGGAGGCAAGAGACCCAGTACTTC. This translates into CASSLTSGRQETQYF. V usage is TRBV5-1 and J usage is TRBJ2-5, with 12 nucleotides matching TRBD2. The CDR3 sequence is 15 residues long. V was pared by 1 base and J by 2 bases, with 0 bases of the junction left unmatched. CDR1 and CDR2 (germline): SGHRS, YFSETQ.

This sequence joins TRBV7-8 and TRBJ2-7; D call uncertain. This CDR3 region has 13 residues. The V gene lost 0 bases and the J gene lost 6 bases, with 9 bases spanning the gap. Germline CDR1 and CDR2: SGHVS and FQNEAQ. The CDR3 coding sequence is TGTGCCAGCAGCTTAGCTAGGTTGAGCGAGCAGTACTTC. Protein: CASSLARLSEQYF.

This clone was observed once. The chain has TRBV19 and TRBJ2-3; TRBD1 or TRBD2 may be the D gene (7 bases each). V was cut by 6 bases and J by 0 bases, with 13 bases left in between. The CDR3 spans 15 residues. The germline gives CDR1 LNHDA, CDR2 SQIVND (reference sequence). The CDR3 loop reads CASSWGGQSTDTQYF. In nucleotides, the CDR3 is TGTGCCAGTAGCTGGGGGGGACAGAGCACAGATACGCAGTATTTT.

The rearrangement uses TRBV2 and TRBJ1-5, with a possible D match to TRBD1 (5 bases). V dropped 0 bases and J dropped 9 bases, with 12 bases sitting between them. Per the germline V gene, CDR1 is SNHLY and CDR2 is FYNNEI. The CDR3 has 14 residues. This CDR3 reads CASSEALQGVPQHF. Written as DNA, the CDR3 is TGTGCCAGCAGTGAAGCGCTTCAGGGCGTGCCCCAGCATTTT.

This chain joins TRBV11-3 and TRBJ2-1; TRBD2 aligns across 7 bases. The V gene's germline CDR1 is SGHNT and CDR2 YENEEA. CDR3 length: 18 residues. V lost 2 bases, J lost 3 bases, and 13 bases stayed unmatched. The CDR3: CASSLRGGAGRSYNEQFF. The CDR3 DNA follows: TGTGCCAGCAGCTTACGCGGCGGAGCGGGAAGGAGCTACAATGAGCAGTTCTTC.

This clone came up once. The V gene is TRBV5-1, the J gene TRBJ2-7; D unclear. Per germline, CDR1 SGHRS and CDR2 YFSETQ. CDR3 length: 12 residues. Trimming removed 5 bases at V and 2 bases at J, with 8 bases between. The CDR3 DNA reads as TGCGCCAGCAGTGTTAGCACCTACGAGCAGTACTTC. Translated: CASSVSTYEQYF.